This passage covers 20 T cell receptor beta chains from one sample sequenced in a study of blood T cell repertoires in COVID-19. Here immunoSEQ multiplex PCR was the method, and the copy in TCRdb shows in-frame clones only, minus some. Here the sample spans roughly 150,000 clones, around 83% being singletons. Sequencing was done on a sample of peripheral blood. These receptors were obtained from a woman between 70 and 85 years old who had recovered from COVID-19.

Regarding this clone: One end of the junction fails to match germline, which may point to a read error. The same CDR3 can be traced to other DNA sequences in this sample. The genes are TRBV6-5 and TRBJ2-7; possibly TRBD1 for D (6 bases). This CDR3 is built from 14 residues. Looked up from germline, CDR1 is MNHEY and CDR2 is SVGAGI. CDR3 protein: CASSLSAGDYEQYF. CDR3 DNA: TGCGCCAGCAGTTTGTCGGCAGGGGACTACGAGCAGTACTTC.

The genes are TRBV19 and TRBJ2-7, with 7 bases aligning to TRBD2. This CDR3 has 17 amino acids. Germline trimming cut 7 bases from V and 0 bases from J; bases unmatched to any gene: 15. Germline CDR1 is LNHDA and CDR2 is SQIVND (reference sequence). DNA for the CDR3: TGTGCCAGTAACCCAATGGGACTACAACCGAGCTCCTACGAGCAGTACTTC. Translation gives CASNPMGLQPSSYEQYF.

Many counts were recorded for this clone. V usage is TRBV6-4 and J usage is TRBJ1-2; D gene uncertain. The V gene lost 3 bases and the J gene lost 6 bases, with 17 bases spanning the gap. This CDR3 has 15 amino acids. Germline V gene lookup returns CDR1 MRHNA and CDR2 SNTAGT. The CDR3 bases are TGTGCCAGCAGTGAGAGGGCGTTAGGGCTGGATGGCTACACCTTC. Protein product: CASSERALGLDGYTF.

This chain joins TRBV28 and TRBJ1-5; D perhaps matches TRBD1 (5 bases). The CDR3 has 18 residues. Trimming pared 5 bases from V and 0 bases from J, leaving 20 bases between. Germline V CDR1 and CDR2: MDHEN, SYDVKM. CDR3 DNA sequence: TGTGCCAGCAGTGGTCCCTGGGGCGGTAGGCTTAGCAATCAGCCCCAGCATTTT. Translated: CASSGPWGGRLSNQPQHF.

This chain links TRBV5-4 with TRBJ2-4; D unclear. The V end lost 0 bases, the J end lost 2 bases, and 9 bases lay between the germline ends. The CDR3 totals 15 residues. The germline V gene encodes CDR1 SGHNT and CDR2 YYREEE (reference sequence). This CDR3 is CASSLVGSSKNIQYF. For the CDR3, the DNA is TGTGCCAGCAGCTTGGTGGGCAGCTCCAAAAACATTCAGTACTTC.

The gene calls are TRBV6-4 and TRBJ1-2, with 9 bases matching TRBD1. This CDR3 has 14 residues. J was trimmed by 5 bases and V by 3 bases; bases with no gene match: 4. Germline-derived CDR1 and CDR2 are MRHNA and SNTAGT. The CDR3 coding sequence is TGTGCCAGCAGTGAAGAACAGGGGGCATATGGCTACACCTTC. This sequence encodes CASSEEQGAYGYTF.

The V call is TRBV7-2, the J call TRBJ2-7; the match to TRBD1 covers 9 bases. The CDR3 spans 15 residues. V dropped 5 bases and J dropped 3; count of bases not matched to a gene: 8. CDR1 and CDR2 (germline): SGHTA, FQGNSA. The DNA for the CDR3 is TGTGCCAGCAGCGCCGACAGGGGGGTCGGCTACGAGCAGTACTTC. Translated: CASSADRGVGYEQYF.

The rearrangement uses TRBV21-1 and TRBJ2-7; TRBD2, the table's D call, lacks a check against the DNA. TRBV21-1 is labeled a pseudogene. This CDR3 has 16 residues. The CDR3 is CASSKFGGGGPYEQYF. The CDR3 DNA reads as TGTGCCAGCAGCAAATTTGGCGGGGGGGGCCCCTACGAGCAGTACTTC.

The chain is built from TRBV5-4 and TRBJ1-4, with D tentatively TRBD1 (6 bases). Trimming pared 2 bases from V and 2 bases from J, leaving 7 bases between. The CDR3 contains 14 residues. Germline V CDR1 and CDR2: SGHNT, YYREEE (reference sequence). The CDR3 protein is CASSFRGTNEKLFF. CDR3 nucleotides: TGTGCCAGCAGCTTCAGGGGTACTAATGAAAAACTGTTTTTT.

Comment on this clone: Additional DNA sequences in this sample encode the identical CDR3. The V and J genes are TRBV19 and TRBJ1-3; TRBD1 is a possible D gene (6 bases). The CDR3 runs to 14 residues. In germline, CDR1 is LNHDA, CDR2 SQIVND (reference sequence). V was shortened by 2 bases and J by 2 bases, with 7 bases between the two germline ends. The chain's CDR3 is CASSIPGAGNTIYF. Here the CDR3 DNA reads TGTGCCAGTAGTATACCAGGGGCTGGAAACACCATATATTTT.

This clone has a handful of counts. The CDR3 coding sequence is TGTGCCAGCAGCCAGACGGCCCCCGGCCTTGTAGCCGGAGGGGACAATGAGCAGTTCTTC. It is translated as CASSQTAPGLVAGGDNEQFF. The chain has TRBV4-2 and TRBJ2-1; weak D call: TRBD2 (6 bases). This CDR3 is 20 amino acids long. The germline V gene encodes CDR1 LGHNA and CDR2 YNFKEQ. Trimming took off 3 bases at V and 5 bases at J, with 29 bases between the two ends.

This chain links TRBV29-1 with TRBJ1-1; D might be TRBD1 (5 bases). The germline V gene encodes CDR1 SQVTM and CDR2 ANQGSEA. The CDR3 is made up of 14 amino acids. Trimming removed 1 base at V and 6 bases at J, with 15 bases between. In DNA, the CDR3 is TGCAGCGTTGAAGGTCGACAGTTGTATTCTGAAGCTTTCTTT. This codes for CSVEGRQLYSEAFF.

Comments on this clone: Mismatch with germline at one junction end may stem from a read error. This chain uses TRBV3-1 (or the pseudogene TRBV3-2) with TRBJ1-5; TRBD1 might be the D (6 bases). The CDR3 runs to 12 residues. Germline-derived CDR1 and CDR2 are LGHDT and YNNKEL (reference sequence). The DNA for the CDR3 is TGTACCAGCGCCTCACAGGGCCAGCCCCAGCATTTT. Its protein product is CTSASQGQPQHF.

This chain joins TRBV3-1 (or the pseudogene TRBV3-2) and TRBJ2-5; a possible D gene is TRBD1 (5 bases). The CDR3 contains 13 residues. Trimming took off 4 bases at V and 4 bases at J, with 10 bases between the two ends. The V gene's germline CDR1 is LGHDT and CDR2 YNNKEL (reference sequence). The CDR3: CASSPGWLETQYF. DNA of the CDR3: TGTGCCAGCAGCCCAGGGTGGTTAGAGACCCAGTACTTC.

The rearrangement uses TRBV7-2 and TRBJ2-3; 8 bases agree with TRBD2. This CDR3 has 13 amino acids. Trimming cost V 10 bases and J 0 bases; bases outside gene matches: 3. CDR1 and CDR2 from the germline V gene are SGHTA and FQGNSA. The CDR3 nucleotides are TGTGCCACGGAGCGGGGGAGCACAGATACGCAGTATTTT. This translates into CATERGSTDTQYF.

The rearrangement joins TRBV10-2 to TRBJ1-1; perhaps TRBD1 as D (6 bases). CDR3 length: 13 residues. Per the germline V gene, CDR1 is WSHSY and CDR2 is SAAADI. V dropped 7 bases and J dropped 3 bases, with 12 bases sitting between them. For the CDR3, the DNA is TGCGCCAGCACCAAAGGGGGATACACTGAAGCTTTCTTT. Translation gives CASTKGGYTEAFF.

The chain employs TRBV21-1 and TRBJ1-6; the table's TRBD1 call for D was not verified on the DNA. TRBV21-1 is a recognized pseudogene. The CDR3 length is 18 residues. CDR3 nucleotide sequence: TGTGCCAGCAACATAGAGACAGGGTCCCCCAGGGGGGTTTCACCCCTCCACTTT. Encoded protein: CASNIETGSPRGVSPLHF.

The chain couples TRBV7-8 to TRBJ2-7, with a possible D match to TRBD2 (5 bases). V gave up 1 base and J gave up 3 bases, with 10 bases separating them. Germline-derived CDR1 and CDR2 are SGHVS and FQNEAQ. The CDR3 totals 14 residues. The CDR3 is CASSLGLAYYEQYF. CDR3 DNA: TGTGCCAGCAGCTTAGGCCTAGCCTACTACGAGCAGTACTTC. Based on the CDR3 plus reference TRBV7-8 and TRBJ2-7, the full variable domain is GAGVSQSPRYKVAKRGQDVALRCDPISGHVSLFWYQQALGQGPEFLTYFQNEAQLDKSGLPSDRFFAERPEGSVSTLKIQRTQQEDSAVYLCASSLGLAYYEQYFGPGTRLTVT.

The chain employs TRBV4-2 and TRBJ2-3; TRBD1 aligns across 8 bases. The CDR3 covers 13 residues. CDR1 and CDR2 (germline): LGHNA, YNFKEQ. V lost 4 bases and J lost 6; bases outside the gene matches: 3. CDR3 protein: CASSPQGADTQYF. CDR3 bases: TGTGCCAGCAGCCCTCAGGGGGCGGATACGCAGTATTTT.

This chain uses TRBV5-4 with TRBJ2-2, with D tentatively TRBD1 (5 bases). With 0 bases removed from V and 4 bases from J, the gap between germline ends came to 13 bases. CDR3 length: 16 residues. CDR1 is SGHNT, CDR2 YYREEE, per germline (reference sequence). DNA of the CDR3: TGTGCCAGCAGCTTGGACAGGCTTCGGAGCACCGGGGAGCTGTTTTTT. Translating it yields CASSLDRLRSTGELFF. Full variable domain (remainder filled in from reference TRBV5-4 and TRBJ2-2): ETGVTQSPTHLIKTRGQQVTLRCSSQSGHNTVSWYQQALGQGPQFIFQYYREEENGRGNFPPRFSGLQFPNYSSELNVNALELDDSALYLCASSLDRLRSTGELFFGEGSRLTVL.